This is a list of T cell receptor beta chains from one sample in a study of blood T cell repertoires in COVID-19. Sequencing used immunoSEQ multiplex PCR; TCRdb keeps in-frame clones, though not all of them. The sample lists around 200,000 clones, more than 70% seen once, with around 1.6% in the top ten. Sequenced input: peripheral blood. The receptors shown here come from a man younger than 30 with active or convalescent COVID-19. CDR3s include the opening cysteine and the closing phenylalanine or tryptophan. D genes are given only for firm matches. Part of the rows lack a size; the others show once, few, many or a class for expanded clones.

TRBV11-3	TRBD2	TRBJ2-2	.	CASSLIAGGGGTGELFF	TGTGCCAGCAGCTTAATAGCGGGAGGAGGAGGCACCGGGGAGCTGTTTTTT
TRBV7-9	TRBD1	TRBJ1-2	.	CASSLGQGAGYTF	TGTGCCAGCAGCCTGGGACAGGGGGCTGGCTACACCTTC
TRBV6-6	.	TRBJ2-3	.	CASKESRTTADTQYF	TGTGCCAGCAAGGAGTCCCGGACTACAGCAGATACGCAGTATTTT
TRBV5-1	.	TRBJ2-7	.	CASSPRRSSYEQYF	TGCGCCAGCAGCCCTAGGAGGTCCTCCTACGAGCAGTACTTC
TRBV4-1	TRBD2	TRBJ2-5	.	CASSQDQGLAGGWKTQYF	TGCGCCAGCAGCCAAGATCAGGGCCTAGCGGGGGGGTGGAAGACCCAGTACTTC
TRBV4-3	TRBD2	TRBJ2-1	.	CASSQALSGGTYNEQFF	TGCGCCAGCAGCCAAGCGCTCTCGGGGGGAACCTACAATGAGCAGTTCTTC
TRBV2	TRBD2	TRBJ2-3	.	CASSPLAGSTDTQYF	TGTGCCAGCAGTCCACTAGCGGGTAGCACAGATACGCAGTATTTT
TRBV29-1	TRBD1	TRBJ2-7	once	CSVYLTGLVYEQYF	TGCAGCGTCTACCTGACAGGGCTTGTTTACGAGCAGTACTTC
TRBV3-1/TRBV3-2	TRBD1	TRBJ2-1	.	CASSQASRGQIYNEQFF	TGTGCCAGCAGCCAAGCCTCCCGGGGACAGATCTACAATGAGCAGTTCTTC
TRBV11-3	TRBD1	TRBJ2-1	once	CASSLAGQGWNEQFF	TGTGCCAGCAGCTTAGCTGGACAGGGTTGGAATGAGCAGTTCTTC
TRBV7-6	TRBD1	TRBJ2-3	.	CASSLAGTGLVSDTQYF	TGTGCCAGCAGCTTAGCCGGGACAGGGTTGGTTTCAGATACGCAGTATTTT
TRBV6-2/TRBV6-3	.	TRBJ1-2	.	CASSKQGLYRGYTF	TGTGCCAGCAGTAAACAGGGCTTATACAGAGGCTACACCTTC
TRBV5-4	.	TRBJ1-2	once	CASSLVVGKSSYGYTF	TGTGCCAGCAGCTTGGTCGTTGGCAAGTCCTCGTATGGCTACACCTTC
TRBV5-1	.	TRBJ2-1	many	CASSLAKTGSSYNEQFF	TGCGCCAGCAGCTTGGCTAAAACAGGGAGCTCCTACAATGAGCAGTTCTTC
TRBV19	TRBD1	TRBJ1-1	.	CASSTQGAGVEAFF	TGTGCCAGTAGTACCCAGGGGGCCGGGGTTGAAGCTTTCTTT
TRBV2	.	TRBJ1-1	.	CASTGLANTEAFF	TGTGCCAGCACCGGGTTGGCGAACACTGAAGCTTTCTTT
TRBV7-9	TRBD1	TRBJ2-1	.	CASSIDRGPYNEQFF	TGTGCCAGCAGCATAGACAGGGGGCCCTACAATGAGCAGTTCTTC
TRBV5-1	.	TRBJ1-4	once	CASSLSGGEPYEKLFF	TGCGCCAGCAGCTTGTCCGGAGGTGAGCCTTATGAAAAACTGTTTTTT
TRBV2	.	TRBJ1-4	.	CATQGSTNEKLFF	TGTGCCACCCAGGGGTCAACTAATGAAAAACTGTTTTTT
TRBV24-1	.	TRBJ2-7	.	CATRGGAGAYEQYF	TGTGCCACCAGAGGGGGGGCGGGCGCCTACGAGCAGTACTTC
TRBV6-6	.	TRBJ2-5	.	CASSYAPRETQYF	TGTGCCAGCAGTTACGCCCCGCGGGAGACCCAGTACTTC
TRBV5-1	TRBD2	TRBJ2-1	.	CASRTSGSYNEQFF	TGCGCCAGCAGGACTAGCGGATCCTACAATGAGCAGTTCTTC
TRBV4-3	.	TRBJ1-3	.	CASSRTVSGNTIYF	TGCGCCAGCAGCCGAACAGTCTCTGGAAACACCATATATTTT
TRBV12-1	.	TRBJ2-1	.	CASSCSRLYNEQFF	TGTGCCAGCAGCTGTAGTCGTCTGTACAATGAGCAGTTCTTC
TRBV19	TRBD1	TRBJ2-7	.	CASSIVVGRTGVYEQYF	TGTGCCAGTAGTATAGTCGTCGGTCGGACAGGGGTCTACGAGCAGTACTTC
TRBV7-8	TRBD2	TRBJ2-3	few	CASSLGWTSGRLVDGDTQYF	TGTGCCAGCAGCTTAGGATGGACTAGCGGGAGATTGGTTGATGGAGATACGCAGTATTTT
TRBV20-1	TRBD1	TRBJ2-7	.	CSARDSEQYF	TGCAGTGCAAGGGACAGCGAGCAGTACTTC
TRBV4-3	TRBD2	TRBJ2-1	.	CASSRDSGIYNEQFF	TGCGCCAGCAGCCGAGATAGCGGGATCTACAATGAGCAGTTCTTC
TRBV9	.	TRBJ1-2	.	CASNAEGEYYGYTF	TGTGCCAGCAACGCCGAGGGGGAATACTATGGCTACACCTTC
TRBV5-6	.	TRBJ2-7	.	CASSLVPSRFYEQYF	TGTGCCAGCAGCTTGGTTCCTAGCAGATTCTACGAGCAGTACTTC
TRBV11-2	TRBD2	TRBJ2-5	.	CASSGSSGQETQYF	TGTGCCAGCAGCGGGTCTAGCGGGCAAGAGACCCAGTACTTC
TRBV19	TRBD1	TRBJ1-1	.	CASIGKPGQGAGTEAFF	TGTGCCAGTATTGGAAAACCGGGACAGGGGGCGGGCACTGAAGCTTTCTTT
TRBV30	TRBD2	TRBJ2-3	.	CAWTGGAGLLDTQYF	TGTGCCTGGACCGGGGGGGCAGGTTTGTTAGATACGCAGTATTTT
TRBV19	.	TRBJ2-3	.	CASSTPSPVDTQYF	TGTGCCAGTAGTACCCCTAGCCCGGTAGATACGCAGTATTTT
TRBV5-4	.	TRBJ2-2	.	CASSSHTGTQTGELFF	TGTGCCAGCAGCTCACATACCGGGACACAGACCGGGGAGCTGTTTTTT
TRBV6-2/TRBV6-3	TRBD1	TRBJ2-6	.	CASSSGTDLSGANVLTF	TGTGCCAGCAGTTCCGGGACAGACCTCTCTGGGGCCAACGTCCTGACTTTC
TRBV18	TRBD2	TRBJ2-7	.	CASSPNRGAGGPREQYF	TGTGCCAGCTCACCAAATCGTGGCGCGGGAGGGCCCAGGGAGCAGTACTTC
TRBV19	TRBD1	TRBJ1-1	.	CASSMGTGRGNTEAFF	TGTGCCAGTAGTATGGGGACAGGGAGGGGGAACACTGAAGCTTTCTTT
TRBV5-1	.	TRBJ2-3	.	CASSLGAGTSTDTQYF	TGCGCCAGCAGCTTAGGGGCAGGGACTAGCACAGATACGCAGTATTTT
TRBV4-1	.	TRBJ1-1	.	CASSQERQGSEAFF	TGCGCCAGCAGCCAGGAACGTCAGGGTTCTGAAGCTTTCTTT
TRBV5-3	TRBD2	TRBJ2-1	.	CARSPGVAGENNEQFF	TGTGCCAGAAGCCCCGGGGTAGCGGGGGAGAACAATGAGCAGTTCTTC
TRBV9	.	TRBJ2-2	.	CASSPGSGSTGELFF	TGTGCCAGTAGTCCGGGTAGCGGTAGCACCGGGGAGCTGTTTTTT
TRBV29-1	.	TRBJ2-1	once	CSARLSGSFYGVPFF	TGCAGCGCCCGGCTTTCAGGGTCTTTTTATGGGGTCCCGTTCTTC
TRBV5-1	.	TRBJ2-7	.	CASSLEPGEAEQYF	TGCGCCAGCAGCTTGGAGCCCGGCGAGGCCGAGCAGTACTTC
TRBV10-3	.	TRBJ2-5	.	CAISERETQYF	TGTGCCATCAGTGAGCGGGAGACCCAGTACTTC
TRBV7-8	.	TRBJ2-4	.	CASSLEGVLENIQYF	TGTGCCAGCAGCTTAGAGGGGGTCCTTGAAAACATTCAGTACTTC
TRBV10-3	TRBD2	TRBJ2-3	.	CAISPGLQTDTQYF	TGTGCCATCAGCCCGGGACTACAGACAGATACGCAGTATTTT
TRBV9	.	TRBJ2-7	.	CASSPRGGSHSYYEQYF	TGTGCCAGCAGCCCCCGAGGAGGATCCCACTCGTACTACGAGCAGTACTTC
TRBV5-1	TRBD1	TRBJ1-5	.	CASSKAGGRIRNQPQHF	TGCGCCAGCAGCAAAGCAGGGGGTAGGATACGCAATCAGCCCCAGCATTTT
TRBV11-2	.	TRBJ2-5	.	CASSFSGLQETQYF	TGTGCCAGCAGCTTTTCAGGGCTCCAAGAGACCCAGTACTTC
TRBV25-1	.	TRBJ1-1	.	CASSMTGNTEAFF	TGTGCCAGCAGTATGACAGGGAACACTGAAGCTTTCTTT
TRBV6-5	.	TRBJ2-6	.	CASSYRGSGANVLTF	TGTGCCAGCAGTTACAGGGGATCCGGGGCCAACGTCCTGACTTTC
TRBV19	.	TRBJ2-5	.	CASSIGDTRPTQYF	TGTGCCAGTAGTATAGGGGACACCCGTCCGACCCAGTACTTC
TRBV5-4	TRBD1	TRBJ1-2	.	CASSRPRQGGGYTF	TGTGCCAGCAGTCGTCCGCGTCAGGGGGGTGGCTACACCTTC
TRBV7-2	TRBD1	TRBJ2-5	.	CASSQQGSSETQYF	TGTGCCAGCAGCCAACAGGGGTCTTCAGAGACCCAGTACTTC
TRBV5-4	.	TRBJ2-7	.	CASSRGTGDEQYF	TGTGCCAGCAGCCGCGGGACTGGGGACGAGCAGTACTTC